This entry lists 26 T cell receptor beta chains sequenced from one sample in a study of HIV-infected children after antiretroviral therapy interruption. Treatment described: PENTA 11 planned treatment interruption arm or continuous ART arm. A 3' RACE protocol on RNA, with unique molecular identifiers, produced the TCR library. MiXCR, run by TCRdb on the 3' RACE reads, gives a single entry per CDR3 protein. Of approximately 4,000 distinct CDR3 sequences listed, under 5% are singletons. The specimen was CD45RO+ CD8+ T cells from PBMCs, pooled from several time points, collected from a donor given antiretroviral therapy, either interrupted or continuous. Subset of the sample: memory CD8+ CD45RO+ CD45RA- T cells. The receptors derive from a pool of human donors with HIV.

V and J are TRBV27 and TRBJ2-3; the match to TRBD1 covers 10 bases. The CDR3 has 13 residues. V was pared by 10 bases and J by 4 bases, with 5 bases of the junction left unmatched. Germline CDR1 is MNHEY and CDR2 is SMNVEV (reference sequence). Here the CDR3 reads CATGTGVADTQYF. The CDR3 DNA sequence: TGTGCCACCGGGACAGGGGTAGCAGATACGCAGTATTTT.

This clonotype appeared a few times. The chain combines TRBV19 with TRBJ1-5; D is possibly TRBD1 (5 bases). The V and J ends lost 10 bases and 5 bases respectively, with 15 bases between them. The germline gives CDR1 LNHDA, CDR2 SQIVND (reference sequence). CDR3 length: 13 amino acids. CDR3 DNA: TGTGCCACTTCGGGGGTCGGGGATCAGCCCCAGCATTTT. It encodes CATSGVGDQPQHF.

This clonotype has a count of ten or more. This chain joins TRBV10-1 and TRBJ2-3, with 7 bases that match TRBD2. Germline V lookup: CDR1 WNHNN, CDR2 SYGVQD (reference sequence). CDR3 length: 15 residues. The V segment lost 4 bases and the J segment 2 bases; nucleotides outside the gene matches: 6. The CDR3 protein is CASSVGREPTDTQYF. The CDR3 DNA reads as TGCGCCAGCAGTGTCGGGCGGGAGCCCACAGATACGCAGTATTTT.

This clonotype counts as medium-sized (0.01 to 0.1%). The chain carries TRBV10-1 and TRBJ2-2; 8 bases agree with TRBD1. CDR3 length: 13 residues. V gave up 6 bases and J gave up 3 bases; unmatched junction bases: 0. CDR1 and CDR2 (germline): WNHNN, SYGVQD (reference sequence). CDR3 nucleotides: TGCGCCAGCAGGGACAGGGACACCGGGGAGCTGTTTTTT. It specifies CASRDRDTGELFF.

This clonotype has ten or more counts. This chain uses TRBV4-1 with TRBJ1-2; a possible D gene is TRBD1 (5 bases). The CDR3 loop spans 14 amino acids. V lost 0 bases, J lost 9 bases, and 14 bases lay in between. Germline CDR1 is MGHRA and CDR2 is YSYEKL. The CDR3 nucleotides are TGCGCCAGCAGCCAAGATAATGGGGGGATGAGCTACACCTTC. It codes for CASSQDNGGMSYTF.

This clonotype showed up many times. In DNA form, the CDR3 reads TGTGCCAGCAGTTACGCCCCACCACTAAGCGGGGGGGCCGCGTCGAGGTGGAGCACAGATACGCAGTATTTT. Translation: CASSYAPPLSGGAASRWSTDTQYF. V usage is TRBV6-2 or TRBV6-3 and J usage is TRBJ2-3; TRBD2 matches at 10 bases. The V and J ends lost 2 bases and 0 bases, in that order; junction bases with no gene match: 26. This CDR3 region has 24 residues. CDR1 MNHEY and CDR2 SVGEGT come from the germline V gene.

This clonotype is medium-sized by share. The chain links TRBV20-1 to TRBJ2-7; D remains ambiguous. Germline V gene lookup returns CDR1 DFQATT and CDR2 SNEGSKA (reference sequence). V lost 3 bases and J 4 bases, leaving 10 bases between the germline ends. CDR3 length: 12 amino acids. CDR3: CSARALEYEQYF. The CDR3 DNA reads TGCAGTGCTAGGGCGCTAGAGTACGAGCAGTACTTC.

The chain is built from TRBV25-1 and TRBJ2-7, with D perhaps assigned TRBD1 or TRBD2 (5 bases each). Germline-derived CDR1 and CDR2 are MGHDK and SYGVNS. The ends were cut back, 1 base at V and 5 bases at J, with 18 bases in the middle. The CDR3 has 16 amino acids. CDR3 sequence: CASSEFPPDGDHEQYF. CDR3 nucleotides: TGTGCCAGCAGTGAATTTCCCCCGGACGGGGACCACGAGCAGTACTTC.

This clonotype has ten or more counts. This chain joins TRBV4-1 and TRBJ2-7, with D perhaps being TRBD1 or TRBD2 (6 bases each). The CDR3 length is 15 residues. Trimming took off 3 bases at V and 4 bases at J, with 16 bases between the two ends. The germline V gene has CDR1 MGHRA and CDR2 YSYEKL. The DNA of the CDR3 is TGCGCCAGCAGCCAGGGGGGACTGGGGACATACGAGCAGTACTTC. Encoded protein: CASSQGGLGTYEQYF.

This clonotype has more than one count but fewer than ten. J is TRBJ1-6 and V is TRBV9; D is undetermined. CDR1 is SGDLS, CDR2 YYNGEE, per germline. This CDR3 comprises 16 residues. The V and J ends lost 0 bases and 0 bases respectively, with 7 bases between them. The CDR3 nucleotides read TGTGCCAGCAGCGTAGCGGGGAGCTCCTATAATTCACCCCTCCACTTT. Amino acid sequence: CASSVAGSSYNSPLHF.

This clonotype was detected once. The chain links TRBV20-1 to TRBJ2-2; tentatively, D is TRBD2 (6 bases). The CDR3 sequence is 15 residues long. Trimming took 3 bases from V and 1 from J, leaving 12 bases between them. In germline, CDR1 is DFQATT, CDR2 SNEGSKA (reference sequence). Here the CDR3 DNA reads TGCAGTGCTAGTCCTAGGCGGGGGAACACCGGGGAGCTGTTTTTT. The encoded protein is CSASPRRGNTGELFF.

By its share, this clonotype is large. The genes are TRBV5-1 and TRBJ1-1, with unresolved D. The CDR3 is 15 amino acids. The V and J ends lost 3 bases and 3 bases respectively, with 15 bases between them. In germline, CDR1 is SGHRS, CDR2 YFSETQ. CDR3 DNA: TGCGCCAGCAGCTCCTCAGGTTACCGGGACACTGAAGCTTTCTTT. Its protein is CASSSSGYRDTEAFF. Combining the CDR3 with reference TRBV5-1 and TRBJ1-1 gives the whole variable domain KAGVTQTPRYLIKTRGQQVTLSCSPISGHRSVSWYQQTPGQGLQFLFEYFSETQRNKGNFPGRFSGRQFSNSRSEMNVSTLELGDSALYLCASSSSGYRDTEAFFGQGTRLTVV.

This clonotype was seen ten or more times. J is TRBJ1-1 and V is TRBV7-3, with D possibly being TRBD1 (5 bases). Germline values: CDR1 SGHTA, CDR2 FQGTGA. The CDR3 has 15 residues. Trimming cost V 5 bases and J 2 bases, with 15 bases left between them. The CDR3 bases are TGTGCCAGCAGCCTAGTACGACAGAAAAACACTGAAGCTTTCTTT. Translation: CASSLVRQKNTEAFF.

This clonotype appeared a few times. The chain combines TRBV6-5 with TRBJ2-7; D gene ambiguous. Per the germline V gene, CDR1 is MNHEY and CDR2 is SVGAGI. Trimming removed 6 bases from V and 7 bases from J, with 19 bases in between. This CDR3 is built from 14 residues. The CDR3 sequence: CASRDLGSSPEQYF. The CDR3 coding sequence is TGTGCCAGCAGAGACTTGGGGTCCTCCCCGGAGCAGTACTTC.

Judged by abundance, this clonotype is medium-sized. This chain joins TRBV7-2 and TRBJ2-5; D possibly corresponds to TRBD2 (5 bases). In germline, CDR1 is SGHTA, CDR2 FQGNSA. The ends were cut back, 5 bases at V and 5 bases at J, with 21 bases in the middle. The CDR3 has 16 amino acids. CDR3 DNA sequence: TGTGCCAGCAGCCCCCTCGATGGAGGTAGTACGGAGACCCAGTACTTC. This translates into CASSPLDGGSTETQYF.

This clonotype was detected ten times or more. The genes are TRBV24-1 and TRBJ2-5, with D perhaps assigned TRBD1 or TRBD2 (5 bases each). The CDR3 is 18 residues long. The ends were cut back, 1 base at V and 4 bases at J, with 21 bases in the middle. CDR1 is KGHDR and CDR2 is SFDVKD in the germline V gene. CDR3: CATSDLGSDVGVGETQYF. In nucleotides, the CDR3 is TGTGCCACCAGTGATTTAGGGTCGGATGTGGGGGTGGGAGAGACCCAGTACTTC.

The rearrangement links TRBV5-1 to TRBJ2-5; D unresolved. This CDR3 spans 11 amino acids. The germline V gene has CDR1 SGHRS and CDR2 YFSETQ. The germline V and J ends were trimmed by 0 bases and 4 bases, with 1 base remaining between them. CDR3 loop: CASSLAETQYF. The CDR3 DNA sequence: TGCGCCAGCAGCTTGGCAGAGACCCAGTACTTC.

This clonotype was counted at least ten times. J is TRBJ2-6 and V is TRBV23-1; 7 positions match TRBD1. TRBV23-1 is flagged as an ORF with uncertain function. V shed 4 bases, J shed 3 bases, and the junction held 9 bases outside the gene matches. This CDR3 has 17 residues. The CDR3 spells CASSREGAWSGANVLTF. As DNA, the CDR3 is TGCGCCAGCAGTCGAGAGGGGGCGTGGAGTGGGGCCAACGTCCTGACTTTC.

The CDR3 nucleotides read TGTGCCAGCAGCTTTAGTACTGAAGCTTTCTTT. Its translation is CASSFSTEAFF. The chain uses TRBV5-6 and TRBJ1-1; no definite D call. CDR1 and CDR2 from the germline V gene are SGHDT and YYEEEE. Trimming took off 2 bases at V and 5 bases at J, with 4 bases between the two ends. CDR3 length: 11 residues.

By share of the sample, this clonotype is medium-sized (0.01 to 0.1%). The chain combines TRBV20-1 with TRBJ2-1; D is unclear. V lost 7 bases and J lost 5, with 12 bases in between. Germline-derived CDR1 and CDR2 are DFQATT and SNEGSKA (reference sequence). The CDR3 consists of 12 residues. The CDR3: CSVGEWNNEQFF. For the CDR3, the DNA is TGCAGTGTGGGCGAGTGGAACAATGAGCAGTTCTTC.

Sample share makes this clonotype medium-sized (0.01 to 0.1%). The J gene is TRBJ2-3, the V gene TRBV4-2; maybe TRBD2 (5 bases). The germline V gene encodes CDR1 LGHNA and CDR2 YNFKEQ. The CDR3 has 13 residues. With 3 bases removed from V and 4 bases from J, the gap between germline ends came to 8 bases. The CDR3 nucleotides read TGTGCCAGCAGCCAGTCGGGATCAGATACGCAGTATTTT. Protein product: CASSQSGSDTQYF.

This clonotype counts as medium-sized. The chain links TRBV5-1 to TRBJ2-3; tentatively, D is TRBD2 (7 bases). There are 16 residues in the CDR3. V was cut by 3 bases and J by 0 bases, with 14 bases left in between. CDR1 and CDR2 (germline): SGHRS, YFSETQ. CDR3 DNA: TGCGCCAGCAGCTCCAGGGGACTACCGAGCACAGATACGCAGTATTTT. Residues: CASSSRGLPSTDTQYF. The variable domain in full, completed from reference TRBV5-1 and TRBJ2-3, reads KAGVTQTPRYLIKTRGQQVTLSCSPISGHRSVSWYQQTPGQGLQFLFEYFSETQRNKGNFPGRFSGRQFSNSRSEMNVSTLELGDSALYLCASSSRGLPSTDTQYFGPGTRLTVL.

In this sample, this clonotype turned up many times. CDR3 residues: CASSDGYQPQHF. As DNA, the CDR3 is TGTGCCAGCAGTGACGGATACCAGCCCCAGCATTTT. This rearrangement joins TRBV2 to TRBJ1-5; D is unclear. This CDR3 is 12 amino acids long. V was clipped by 3 bases and J by 7 bases, with 7 bases between them. Germline V CDR1 and CDR2: SNHLY, FYNNEI.

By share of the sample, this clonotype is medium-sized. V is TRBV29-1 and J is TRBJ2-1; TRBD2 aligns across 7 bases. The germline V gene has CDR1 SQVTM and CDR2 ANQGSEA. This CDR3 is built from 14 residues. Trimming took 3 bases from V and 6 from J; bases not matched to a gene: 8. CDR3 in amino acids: CSVDGAGAGNEQFF. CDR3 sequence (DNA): TGCAGCGTTGACGGTGCGGGAGCGGGCAATGAGCAGTTCTTC.

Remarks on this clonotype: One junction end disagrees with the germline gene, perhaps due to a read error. The CDR3 DNA follows: TGCTGTGCCAGCGCCGCTCCAGGGGCCTTCATCAATGAGCAGTTCTTC. This translates into CCASAAPGAFINEQFF. This chain joins TRBV20-1 and TRBJ2-1; possible D gene TRBD1, 6 bases. The CDR3 extends over 16 amino acids. Germline loops: CDR1 DFQATT, CDR2 SNEGSKA (reference sequence).

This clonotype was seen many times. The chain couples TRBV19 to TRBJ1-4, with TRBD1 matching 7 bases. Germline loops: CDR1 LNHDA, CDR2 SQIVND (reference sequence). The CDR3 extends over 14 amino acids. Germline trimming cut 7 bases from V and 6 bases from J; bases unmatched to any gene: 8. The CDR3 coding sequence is TGTGCCAGTAACCTTGACAGGGACCATGAAAAACTGTTTTTT. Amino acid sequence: CASNLDRDHEKLFF.